This is a list of T cell receptor beta chains from one sample in a study of blood T cells in healthy people across ages. MiXCR, applied by TCRdb to the 5' RACE reads, yields one record per CDR3 protein. The sample lists about 640,000 distinct CDR3 sequences; under 65% were seen once. The specimen sequenced was blood. These receptor sequences come from a man aged 60-69 years in good health. The CDR3 runs from the conserved cysteine through the conserved F or W. D genes are given only for firm matches. Clone size is given for some rows only: seen once, a few or many times, or a class if the clone is expanded.

D gene: NA
V gene: TRBV18
J gene: TRBJ2-3
CDR3 length: 16
clone size: NA
CDR3 protein: CASSPQGLSQADTQYF
CDR3 DNA: TGTGCCAGCTCGCCACAGGGCTTATCACAGGCAGATACGCAGTATTTT

D gene: NA
V gene: TRBV2
J gene: TRBJ1-2
CDR3 length: 13
clone size: NA
CDR3 protein: CASSERQGYGYTF
CDR3 DNA: TGTGCCAGCAGTGAACGTCAGGGATATGGCTACACCTTC

D gene: NA
V gene: TRBV29-1
J gene: TRBJ2-7
CDR3 length: 13
clone size: few
CDR3 protein: CSVAGKAGAEQYF
CDR3 DNA: TGCAGCGTCGCAGGGAAGGCGGGGGCCGAGCAGTACTTC

D gene: NA
V gene: TRBV4-1
J gene: TRBJ2-7
CDR3 length: 14
clone size: many
CDR3 protein: CASSQASSSYEQYF
CDR3 DNA: TGCGCCAGCAGCCAAGCATCAAGTTCCTACGAGCAGTACTTC

D gene: TRBD1
V gene: TRBV9
J gene: TRBJ1-4
CDR3 length: 15
clone size: NA
CDR3 protein: CASSEDRDLGEKLFF
CDR3 DNA: TGTGCCAGCAGCGAGGACAGGGACCTTGGTGAAAAACTGTTTTTT

D gene: TRBD1
V gene: TRBV20-1
J gene: TRBJ1-6
CDR3 length: 13
clone size: few
CDR3 protein: CSAPGQGNSPLHF
CDR3 DNA: TGCAGTGCACCGGGACAGGGAAATTCACCCCTCCACTTT

D gene: TRBD1
V gene: TRBV6-1
J gene: TRBJ2-7
CDR3 length: 14
clone size: NA
CDR3 protein: CASRLGTGIDEQYF
CDR3 DNA: TGTGCCAGCAGACTCGGGACAGGGATCGACGAGCAGTACTTC

D gene: NA
V gene: TRBV5-1
J gene: TRBJ2-5
CDR3 length: 14
clone size: NA
CDR3 protein: CASSLAYSRETQYF
CDR3 DNA: TGCGCCAGCAGCTTGGCTTACTCCCGGGAGACCCAGTACTTC

D gene: NA
V gene: TRBV6-5
J gene: TRBJ2-3
CDR3 length: 13
clone size: NA
CDR3 protein: CASRGTALNTQYF
CDR3 DNA: TGTGCCAGTCGGGGGACAGCTCTAAATACGCAGTATTTT

D gene: NA
V gene: TRBV25-1
J gene: TRBJ1-2
CDR3 length: 14
clone size: few
CDR3 protein: CASSESPDSFGYTF
CDR3 DNA: TGTGCCAGCAGTGAATCACCCGACAGCTTTGGCTACACCTTC

D gene: NA
V gene: TRBV7-2
J gene: TRBJ2-7
CDR3 length: 13
clone size: NA
CDR3 protein: CASTNPPVFEQYF
CDR3 DNA: TGTGCCAGCACCAACCCCCCAGTTTTCGAGCAGTACTTC

D gene: NA
V gene: TRBV5-6
J gene: TRBJ2-3
CDR3 length: 14
clone size: few
CDR3 protein: CASSELTITDTQYF
CDR3 DNA: TGTGCCAGCAGCGAGCTCACTATCACAGATACGCAGTATTTT

D gene: NA
V gene: TRBV3-1
J gene: TRBJ1-4
CDR3 length: 15
clone size: few
CDR3 protein: CASSQDWGSGEKLFF
CDR3 DNA: TGTGCCAGCAGCCAAGACTGGGGAAGCGGTGAAAAACTGTTTTTT

D gene: NA
V gene: TRBV4-2
J gene: TRBJ1-2
CDR3 length: 14
clone size: NA
CDR3 protein: CASSFHPGEGGYTF
CDR3 DNA: TGTGCCAGCAGCTTTCACCCAGGGGAAGGTGGCTACACCTTC

D gene: NA
V gene: TRBV7-9
J gene: TRBJ1-2
CDR3 length: 12
clone size: many
CDR3 protein: CASSPQGYGYTF
CDR3 DNA: TGTGCCAGCAGCCCTCAGGGGTATGGCTACACCTTC

D gene: NA
V gene: TRBV21-1
J gene: TRBJ2-7
CDR3 length: 20
clone size: NA
CDR3 protein: CASSKGLPYRGPHLSYEQYF
CDR3 DNA: TGTGCCAGCAGCAAAGGGCTCCCCTACAGGGGGCCACACCTCTCCTACGAGCAGTACTTC

D gene: NA
V gene: TRBV20-1
J gene: TRBJ2-1
CDR3 length: 12
clone size: NA
CDR3 protein: CSARGGRYEQFF
CDR3 DNA: TGCAGTGCTAGAGGAGGCCGTTATGAGCAGTTCTTC

D gene: NA
V gene: TRBV4-1
J gene: TRBJ1-2
CDR3 length: 14
clone size: NA
CDR3 protein: CASSQGRVDYGYTF
CDR3 DNA: TGCGCCAGCAGCCAAGGCAGGGTAGACTATGGCTACACCTTC

D gene: NA
V gene: TRBV2
J gene: TRBJ2-7
CDR3 length: 12
clone size: few
CDR3 protein: CASSAHSYEQYF
CDR3 DNA: TGTGCCAGCAGTGCCCACTCCTACGAGCAGTACTTC

D gene: TRBD1
V gene: TRBV25-1
J gene: TRBJ2-1
CDR3 length: 16
clone size: NA
CDR3 protein: CASSEFGDRGCNEQFF
CDR3 DNA: TGTGCCAGCAGTGAATTTGGAGACAGGGGTTGCAATGAGCAGTTCTTC

D gene: NA
V gene: TRBV10-1
J gene: TRBJ2-7
CDR3 length: 14
clone size: NA
CDR3 protein: CASSEQGLTYEQYF
CDR3 DNA: TGCGCCAGCAGTGAGCAAGGTCTTACCTACGAGCAGTACTTC

D gene: NA
V gene: TRBV7-2
J gene: TRBJ2-3
CDR3 length: 13
clone size: NA
CDR3 protein: CASSSLPPDTQYF
CDR3 DNA: TGTGCCAGCAGCTCCCTCCCCCCAGATACGCAGTATTTT

D gene: NA
V gene: TRBV29-1
J gene: TRBJ2-1
CDR3 length: 11
clone size: few
CDR3 protein: CSVDLPYEQFF
CDR3 DNA: TGCAGCGTTGACCTTCCCTATGAGCAGTTCTTC

D gene: NA
V gene: TRBV28
J gene: TRBJ1-5
CDR3 length: 13
clone size: NA
CDR3 protein: CASTQRSYQPQHF
CDR3 DNA: TGTGCCAGCACCCAGCGTAGCTATCAGCCCCAGCATTTT

D gene: NA
V gene: TRBV6-6
J gene: TRBJ2-2
CDR3 length: 17
clone size: NA
CDR3 protein: CASSYGPRGGNTGELFF
CDR3 DNA: TGTGCCAGCAGTTACGGTCCCCGAGGAGGGAACACCGGGGAGCTGTTTTTT

D gene: NA
V gene: TRBV21-1
J gene: TRBJ2-7
CDR3 length: 21
clone size: NA
CDR3 protein: CASSRSSKLRQGRINWGEQYF
CDR3 DNA: TGTGCCAGCAGCAGAAGCTCAAAATTACGACAGGGTAGGATTAATTGGGGCGAGCAGTACTTC

D gene: NA
V gene: TRBV2
J gene: TRBJ2-7
CDR3 length: 13
clone size: few
CDR3 protein: CASSEGLYNEQYF
CDR3 DNA: TGTGCCAGCAGTGAGGGACTCTACAATGAGCAGTACTTC

D gene: NA
V gene: TRBV9
J gene: TRBJ1-1
CDR3 length: 15
clone size: NA
CDR3 protein: CASSVVDSGNTEAFF
CDR3 DNA: TGTGCCAGCAGCGTAGTGGACAGTGGGAACACTGAAGCTTTCTTT

D gene: NA
V gene: TRBV9
J gene: TRBJ2-1
CDR3 length: 15
clone size: few
CDR3 protein: CASSVEGSGNDEQFF
CDR3 DNA: TGTGCCAGCAGCGTAGAAGGGTCCGGGAACGATGAGCAGTTCTTC

D gene: NA
V gene: TRBV5-6
J gene: TRBJ1-2
CDR3 length: 13
clone size: NA
CDR3 protein: CASSLERTPGYTF
CDR3 DNA: TGTGCCAGCAGCTTGGAACGTACTCCTGGCTACACCTTC

D gene: NA
V gene: TRBV28
J gene: TRBJ2-7
CDR3 length: 10
clone size: NA
CDR3 protein: CASRRYEQYF
CDR3 DNA: TGTGCCAGCAGACGCTACGAGCAGTACTTC

D gene: NA
V gene: TRBV7-2
J gene: TRBJ1-4
CDR3 length: 14
clone size: NA
CDR3 protein: CASSFGVTNEKLFF
CDR3 DNA: TGTGCCAGCAGCTTCGGGGTTACTAATGAAAAACTGTTTTTT

D gene: TRBD2
V gene: TRBV20-1
J gene: TRBJ2-1
CDR3 length: 14
clone size: NA
CDR3 protein: CSATGGAVYNEQFF
CDR3 DNA: TGCAGTGCTACCGGGGGGGCCGTCTACAATGAGCAGTTCTTC

D gene: TRBD1
V gene: TRBV14
J gene: TRBJ1-4
CDR3 length: 16
clone size: NA
CDR3 protein: CASSQARDRYNEKLFF
CDR3 DNA: TGTGCCAGCAGCCAAGCCCGGGACAGATATAATGAAAAACTGTTTTTT

D gene: NA
V gene: TRBV7-2
J gene: TRBJ1-5
CDR3 length: 14
clone size: few
CDR3 protein: CASSLAQVNQPQHF
CDR3 DNA: TGTGCCAGCAGCTTAGCACAGGTTAATCAGCCCCAGCATTTT

D gene: NA
V gene: TRBV4-1
J gene: TRBJ1-1
CDR3 length: 19
clone size: NA
CDR3 protein: CASSQALYRDTKTGTEAFF
CDR3 DNA: TGCGCCAGCAGCCAGGCCTTGTACCGGGACACCAAAACGGGCACTGAAGCTTTCTTT

D gene: NA
V gene: TRBV3-1
J gene: TRBJ1-4
CDR3 length: 13
clone size: once
CDR3 protein: CASSQMGREKLFF
CDR3 DNA: TGTGCCAGCAGCCAAATGGGGAGGGAAAAACTGTTTTTT

D gene: TRBD1
V gene: TRBV29-1
J gene: TRBJ1-1
CDR3 length: 13
clone size: NA
CDR3 protein: CSAGQGTSTEAFF
CDR3 DNA: TGCAGCGCGGGACAGGGGACGAGCACTGAAGCTTTCTTT

D gene: NA
V gene: TRBV20-1
J gene: TRBJ2-3
CDR3 length: 14
clone size: NA
CDR3 protein: CSAHRDLYTDTQYF
CDR3 DNA: TGCAGTGCTCACCGGGACTTATACACAGATACGCAGTATTTT

D gene: NA
V gene: TRBV29-1
J gene: TRBJ2-1
CDR3 length: 13
clone size: few
CDR3 protein: CSVELQRGYEQFF
CDR3 DNA: TGCAGCGTTGAACTTCAGAGGGGATATGAGCAGTTCTTC

D gene: NA
V gene: TRBV28
J gene: TRBJ2-2
CDR3 length: 11
clone size: NA
CDR3 protein: CASTLNGELFF
CDR3 DNA: TGTGCCAGCACGTTGAACGGGGAGCTGTTTTTT

D gene: NA
V gene: TRBV20-1
J gene: TRBJ1-1
CDR3 length: 15
clone size: once
CDR3 protein: CSARDPRTGNTEAFF
CDR3 DNA: TGCAGTGCTAGAGATCCCCGGACGGGGAACACTGAAGCTTTCTTT

D gene: NA
V gene: TRBV6-5
J gene: TRBJ2-3
CDR3 length: 19
clone size: NA
CDR3 protein: CASSYRRRTSGSSTDTQYF
CDR3 DNA: TGTGCCAGCAGTTACCGGCGCCGAACAAGCGGATCTAGCACAGATACGCAGTATTTT

D gene: NA
V gene: TRBV20-1
J gene: TRBJ1-2
CDR3 length: 14
clone size: NA
CDR3 protein: CSAAGGTVNYGYTF
CDR3 DNA: TGCAGTGCCGCGGGGGGCACAGTGAACTATGGCTACACCTTC

D gene: NA
V gene: TRBV3-1
J gene: TRBJ1-5
CDR3 length: 13
clone size: once
CDR3 protein: CASSQGWGQPQHF
CDR3 DNA: TGTGCCAGCAGCCAGGGGTGGGGACAGCCCCAGCATTTT

D gene: NA
V gene: TRBV2
J gene: TRBJ2-1
CDR3 length: 13
clone size: once
CDR3 protein: CASSLAFGNEQFF
CDR3 DNA: TGTGCCAGCAGTTTAGCGTTCGGGAATGAGCAGTTCTTC

D gene: TRBD1
V gene: TRBV6-6
J gene: TRBJ2-5
CDR3 length: 14
clone size: NA
CDR3 protein: CASSSGTATTRQYF
CDR3 DNA: TGTGCCAGCAGTAGTGGGACAGCTACTACGAGGCAGTACTTC

D gene: NA
V gene: TRBV27
J gene: TRBJ1-1
CDR3 length: 13
clone size: NA
CDR3 protein: CASSGWARTEAFF
CDR3 DNA: TGTGCCAGCAGCGGGTGGGCCCGGACTGAAGCTTTCTTT

D gene: TRBD1
V gene: TRBV20-1
J gene: TRBJ2-7
CDR3 length: 15
clone size: NA
CDR3 protein: CSALGWGQGTYEQYF
CDR3 DNA: TGCAGTGCCCTGGGCTGGGGACAGGGGACCTACGAGCAGTACTTC

D gene: NA
V gene: TRBV20-1
J gene: TRBJ2-5
CDR3 length: 12
clone size: once
CDR3 protein: CSAGLWGEKQYF
CDR3 DNA: TGCAGTGCGGGCCTTTGGGGAGAAAAGCAGTACTTC

D gene: NA
V gene: TRBV5-5
J gene: TRBJ2-5
CDR3 length: 15
clone size: NA
CDR3 protein: CASSFVTPAQETQYF
CDR3 DNA: TGTGCCAGCAGCTTTGTCACACCAGCCCAAGAGACCCAGTACTTC

D gene: NA
V gene: TRBV11-3
J gene: TRBJ1-6
CDR3 length: 14
clone size: NA
CDR3 protein: CASSTGQSHSPLHF
CDR3 DNA: TGTGCCAGCAGCACAGGACAGTCCCATTCACCCCTCCACTTT

D gene: NA
V gene: TRBV21-1
J gene: TRBJ2-1
CDR3 length: 17
clone size: NA
CDR3 protein: CASSKARPNGTVNEQFF
CDR3 DNA: TGTGCCAGCAGCAAAGCGCGTCCTAACGGGACAGTCAATGAGCAGTTCTTC

D gene: NA
V gene: TRBV4-1
J gene: TRBJ2-3
CDR3 length: 16
clone size: few
CDR3 protein: CASSQDRSASTDTQYF
CDR3 DNA: TGCGCCAGCAGCCAAGATCGGAGTGCTAGCACAGATACGCAGTATTTT

D gene: NA
V gene: TRBV7-2
J gene: TRBJ2-3
CDR3 length: 14
clone size: few
CDR3 protein: CASSSPGRPDTQYF
CDR3 DNA: TGTGCCAGCAGCTCCCCAGGCAGGCCAGATACGCAGTATTTT

D gene: NA
V gene: TRBV20-1
J gene: TRBJ1-2
CDR3 length: 18
clone size: NA
CDR3 protein: CSAASGPGAATRGYGYTF
CDR3 DNA: TGCAGTGCTGCTAGTGGTCCCGGGGCAGCCACTCGGGGCTATGGCTACACCTTC

D gene: TRBD1
V gene: TRBV6-4
J gene: TRBJ2-4
CDR3 length: 17
clone size: few
CDR3 protein: CASSDIGQDLAKNIQYF
CDR3 DNA: TGTGCCAGCAGTGACATCGGACAGGACCTAGCCAAAAACATTCAGTACTTC

D gene: NA
V gene: TRBV13
J gene: TRBJ2-7
CDR3 length: 18
clone size: NA
CDR3 protein: CASSSQLRGMFATYEQYF
CDR3 DNA: TGTGCCAGCAGCTCGCAGTTGCGCGGGATGTTTGCGACCTACGAGCAGTACTTC

D gene: NA
V gene: TRBV28
J gene: TRBJ2-1
CDR3 length: 14
clone size: NA
CDR3 protein: CASKRQPPYNEQFF
CDR3 DNA: TGTGCCAGCAAACGACAGCCTCCCTACAATGAGCAGTTCTTC

D gene: TRBD1
V gene: TRBV6-6
J gene: TRBJ1-4
CDR3 length: 16
clone size: NA
CDR3 protein: CASSSGQSATNEKLFF
CDR3 DNA: TGTGCCAGCAGTTCGGGACAGTCGGCAACTAATGAAAAACTGTTTTTT